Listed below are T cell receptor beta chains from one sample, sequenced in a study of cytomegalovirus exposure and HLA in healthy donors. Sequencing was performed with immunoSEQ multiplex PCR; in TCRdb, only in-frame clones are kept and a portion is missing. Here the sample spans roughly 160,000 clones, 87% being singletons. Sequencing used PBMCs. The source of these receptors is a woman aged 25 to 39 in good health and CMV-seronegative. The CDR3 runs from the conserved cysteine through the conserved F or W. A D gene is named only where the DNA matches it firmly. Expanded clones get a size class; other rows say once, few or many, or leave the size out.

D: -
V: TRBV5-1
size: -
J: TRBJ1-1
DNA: TGCGCCAGCAGCTTGGCGGCGGCCGACAGAAACACTGAAGCTTTCTTT
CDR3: CASSLAAADRNTEAFF

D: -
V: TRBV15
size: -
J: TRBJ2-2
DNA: TGTGCCACCAGCAGAGGCGGGGGCCCGAACACCGGGGAGCTGTTTTTT
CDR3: CATSRGGGPNTGELFF

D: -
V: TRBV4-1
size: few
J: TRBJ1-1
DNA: TGCGCCAGCAGCCAGGCCGACTCGGGGAACACTGAAGCTTTCTTT
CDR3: CASSQADSGNTEAFF

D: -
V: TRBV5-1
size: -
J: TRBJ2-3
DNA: TGCGCCAGCAGCGACCTCAGGGGCAGCAGCACAGATACGCAGTATTTT
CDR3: CASSDLRGSSTDTQYF

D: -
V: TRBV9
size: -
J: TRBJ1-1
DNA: TGTGCCAGCAGCGCGGGGGGGAAAGGGACTGAAGCTTTCTTT
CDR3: CASSAGGKGTEAFF

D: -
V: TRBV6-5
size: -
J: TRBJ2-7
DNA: TGTGCCAGCAGTTACCGGGGTTACTACGAGCAGTACTTC
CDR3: CASSYRGYYEQYF

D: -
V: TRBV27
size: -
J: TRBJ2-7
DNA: TGTGCCAGCAGTTTAAAGGACAAAAGATACGAGCAGTACTTC
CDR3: CASSLKDKRYEQYF

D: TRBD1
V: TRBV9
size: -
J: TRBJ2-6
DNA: TGTGCCAGCAGCGTCTTATACAGGGGTGGTTCTGGGGCCAACGTCCTGACTTTC
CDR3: CASSVLYRGGSGANVLTF

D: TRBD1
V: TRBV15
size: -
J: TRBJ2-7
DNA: TGTGCCACCACATACCGGACAGGACAAGCCTACGAGCAGTACTTC
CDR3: CATTYRTGQAYEQYF

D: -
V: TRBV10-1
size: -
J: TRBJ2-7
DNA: TGCGCCAGCATTCGGGAATCCTACGAGCAGTACTTC
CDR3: CASIRESYEQYF

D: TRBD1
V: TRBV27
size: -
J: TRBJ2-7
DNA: TGTGCCAGCCGACAGGGTGCCCGCGAGCAGTACTTC
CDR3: CASRQGAREQYF

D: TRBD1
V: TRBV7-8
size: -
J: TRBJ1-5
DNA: TGTGCCAGCAGCTTGGGGACAGTCACTAGCAATCAGCCCCAGCATTTT
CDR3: CASSLGTVTSNQPQHF

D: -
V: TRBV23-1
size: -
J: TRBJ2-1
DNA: TGCGGCTCTAGTAGGGGGGGCTCCTACAATGAGCAGTTCTTC
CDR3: CGSSRGGSYNEQFF

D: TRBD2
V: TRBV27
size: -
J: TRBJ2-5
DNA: TGTGCCAGCAGGATAACCAGACTAGCGGTTGAGCAGTACTTC
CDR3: CASRITRLAVEQYF

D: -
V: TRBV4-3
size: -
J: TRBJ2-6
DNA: TGCGCCAGCAGCCAAGATGTGACGGGGGCTGGGGCCAACGTCCTGACTTTC
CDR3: CASSQDVTGAGANVLTF

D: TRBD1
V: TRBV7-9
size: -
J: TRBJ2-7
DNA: TGTGCCAGCAGCAGGGCGGCAGGGGGTTACGAGCAGTACTTC
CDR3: CASSRAAGGYEQYF

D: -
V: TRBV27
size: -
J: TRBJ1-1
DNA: TGTGCCAGCAGTTTAGAACGGGCTTTCTTT
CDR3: CASSLERAFF

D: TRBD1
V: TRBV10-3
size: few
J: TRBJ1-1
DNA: TGTGCCATCAGCAATACAGGGGGCGCTGAGAACACTGAAGCTTTCTTT
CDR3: CAISNTGGAENTEAFF

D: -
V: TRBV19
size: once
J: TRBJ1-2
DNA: TGTGCCAGTAGTATACGGGGGAACTATGGCTACACCTTC
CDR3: CASSIRGNYGYTF

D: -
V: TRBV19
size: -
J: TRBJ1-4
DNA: TGTGCCAGTAGTATGTTCGGGAAAACTAATGAAAAACTGTTTTTT
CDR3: CASSMFGKTNEKLFF

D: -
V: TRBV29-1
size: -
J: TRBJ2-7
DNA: TGCAGCGTCGCATTAACGACAGGGGAGGGCGAGCAGTACTTC
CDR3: CSVALTTGEGEQYF

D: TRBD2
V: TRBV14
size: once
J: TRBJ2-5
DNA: TGTGCCAGCAGCCAAAGATCAGGACCTAGCGGGAGGGCCGTAGAGACCCAGTACTTC
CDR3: CASSQRSGPSGRAVETQYF

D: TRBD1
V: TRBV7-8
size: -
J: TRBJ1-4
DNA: TGTGCCAGCAGCCCCCACAGGGGGCAAGAAAAACTGTTTTTT
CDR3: CASSPHRGQEKLFF

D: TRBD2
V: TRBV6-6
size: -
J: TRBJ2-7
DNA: TGTGCCAGCAGTTACTCGAGCGGGATCAGCTCCGAGCAGTACTTC
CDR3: CASSYSSGISSEQYF

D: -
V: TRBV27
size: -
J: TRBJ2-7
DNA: TGTGCCAGCAGGCCCCCCCGGCGGGACTCCTACGAGCAGTACTTC
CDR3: CASRPPRRDSYEQYF

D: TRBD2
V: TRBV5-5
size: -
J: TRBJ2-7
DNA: TGTGCCAGCAGCTTGGATCTAGCGGGTCTCCTCTACGAGCAGTACTTC
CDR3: CASSLDLAGLLYEQYF

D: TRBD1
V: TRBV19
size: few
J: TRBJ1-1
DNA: TGTGCCAGTACACAGGGGCTGAACACTGAAGCTTTCTTT
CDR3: CASTQGLNTEAFF

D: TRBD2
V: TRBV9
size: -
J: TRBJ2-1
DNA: TGTGCCAGCAGCAGAACGGGGGGGCGGGACAATGAGCAGTTCTTC
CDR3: CASSRTGGRDNEQFF

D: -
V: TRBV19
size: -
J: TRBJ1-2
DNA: TGTGCCAGTAGTATCAAAGCGGGGGGAGAGGAAATCTATGGCTACACCTTC
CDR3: CASSIKAGGEEIYGYTF

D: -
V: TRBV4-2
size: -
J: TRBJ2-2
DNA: TGTGCCAGCAGCCCACCACACATAACCTCCAGCACCGGGGAGCTGTTTTTT
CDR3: CASSPPHITSSTGELFF

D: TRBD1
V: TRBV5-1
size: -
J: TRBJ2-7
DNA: TGCGCCAGCAGCGACCCCCGGACAGGGGGCACCTACGAGCAGTACTTC
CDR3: CASSDPRTGGTYEQYF

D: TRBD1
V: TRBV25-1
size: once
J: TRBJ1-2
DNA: TGTGCCAGCAGTGTTTGGGACAGGGTTGGCTACACCTTC
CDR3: CASSVWDRVGYTF

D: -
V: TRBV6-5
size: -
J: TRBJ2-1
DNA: TGTGCCAGCAGTTACTCGTTGGTCTCCAGTGAGCAGTTCTTC
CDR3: CASSYSLVSSEQFF

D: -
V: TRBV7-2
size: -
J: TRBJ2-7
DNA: TGTGCCAGCAGCTTAGGGCTGGCCTACGAGCAGTACTTC
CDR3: CASSLGLAYEQYF

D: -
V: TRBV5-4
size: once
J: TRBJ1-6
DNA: TGTGCCAGCAGCCCCACCGGGAGTTCACCCCTCCACTTT
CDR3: CASSPTGSSPLHF

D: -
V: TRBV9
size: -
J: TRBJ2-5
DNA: TGTGCCAGCAGCGTCGGAATAGCGGAGCACCAAGAGACCCAGTACTTC
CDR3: CASSVGIAEHQETQYF

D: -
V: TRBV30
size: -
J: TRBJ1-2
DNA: TGTGCCTGGAGTACACGCTTATATGGCTACACCTTC
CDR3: CAWSTRLYGYTF

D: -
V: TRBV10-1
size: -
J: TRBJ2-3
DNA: TGCGCCAGCAGTGCGGACAGCGTTAGCACAGATACGCAGTATTTT
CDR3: CASSADSVSTDTQYF

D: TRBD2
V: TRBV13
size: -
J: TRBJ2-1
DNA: TGTGCCAGCAGCTTTATCCCGGGACTAGCGGGGGGGCCGCAGTTCTTC
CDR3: CASSFIPGLAGGPQFF

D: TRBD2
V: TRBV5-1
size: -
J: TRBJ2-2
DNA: TGCGCCAGCAGCTCCAGCGGGAGCGCGAACACCGGGGAGCTGTTTTTT
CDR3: CASSSSGSANTGELFF

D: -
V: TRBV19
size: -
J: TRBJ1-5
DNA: TGTGCCAGTAGTATATTCCGAGGAGGTCAGCCCCAGCATTTT
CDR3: CASSIFRGGQPQHF

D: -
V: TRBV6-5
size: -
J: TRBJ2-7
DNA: TGTGCCAGCCACAGTTCCTACGAGCAGTACTTC
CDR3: CASHSSYEQYF

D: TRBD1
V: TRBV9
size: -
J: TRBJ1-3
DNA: TGTGCCAGCAGCGTAGCGGGACAGTCTATCGGAAACACCATATATTTT
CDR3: CASSVAGQSIGNTIYF

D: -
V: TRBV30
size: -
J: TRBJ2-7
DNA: TGTGCCTGGAGTAGAAGCTACGAGCAGTACTTC
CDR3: CAWSRSYEQYF

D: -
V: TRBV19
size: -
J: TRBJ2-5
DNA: TGTGCCAGTAGTTCAGGGGAATTGGCCCAGTACTTC
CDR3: CASSSGELAQYF

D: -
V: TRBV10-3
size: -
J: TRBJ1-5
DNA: TGTGCCATCAGTGAGTCGCTGGCCGATCAGCCCCAGCATTTT
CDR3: CAISESLADQPQHF

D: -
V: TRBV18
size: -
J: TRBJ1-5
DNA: TGTGCCAGCTCACCAGACAGAAATCAGCCCCAGCATTTT
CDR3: CASSPDRNQPQHF

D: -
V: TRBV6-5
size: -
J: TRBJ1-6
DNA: TGTGCCAGCAGTTACTCGGGCAGTTCACCCCTCCACTTT
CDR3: CASSYSGSSPLHF

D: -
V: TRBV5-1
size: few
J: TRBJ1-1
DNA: TGCGCCAGCAGCGTACAGGGGAACACTGAAGCTTTCTTT
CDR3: CASSVQGNTEAFF

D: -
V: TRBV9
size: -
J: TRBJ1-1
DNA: TGTGCCAGCAGCGTAGGCTGGCAGGGGAACACTGAAGCTTTCTTT
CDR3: CASSVGWQGNTEAFF

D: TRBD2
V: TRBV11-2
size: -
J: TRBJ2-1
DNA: TGTGCCAGCTTACCCCTCGGGACTAGGGGTTACAATGAGCAGTTCTTC
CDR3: CASLPLGTRGYNEQFF

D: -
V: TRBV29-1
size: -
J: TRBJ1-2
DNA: TGCAGCGGTACCGCCGGGACTGACTATGGCTACACCTTC
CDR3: CSGTAGTDYGYTF

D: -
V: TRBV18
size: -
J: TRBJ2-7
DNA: TGTGCCAGCTCAGTCGTATCGGGGGACGAGCAGTACTTC
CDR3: CASSVVSGDEQYF